Given below is one T cell receptor (beta chain) in context. Its antigen is still unknown. V lost 0 bases, J lost 10 bases, and 4 bases lay in between. The CDR3 is made up of 11 amino acids. Germline CDR1 is MRHNA and CDR2 is SNTAGT. The PCR had 60 Vbeta and 13 Jbeta primers. Repertoires were generated with immunoSEQ multiplex PCR, while TCRdb's copy carries only in-frame clones and drops some. The sample lists some 150,000 clones, approximately 71% seen once, with approximately 3.2% in the top ten. The data derive from a study of cytomegalovirus exposure and HLA in healthy donors. For the study at large: As an earlier analysis found, roughly 170 million T cells yielded about 120 million unique TCR beta sequences.

General study results and limits: TCR association rates varied by HLA locus in a later analysis, with DRB1 highest and HLA-C lowest. Reportedly, a later analysis found an Asian-associated ancestry cluster had fewer N-insertions than the roughly 700-donor mean. Donor immune exposure was known only as CMV serostatus.

The origin of this receptor is a man in his forties or fifties in good health and CMV-seronegative. What was sequenced was PBMCs. V and J are TRBV6-4 and TRBJ2-1; D is unresolved. CDR3 residues: CASSDSREQFF. The CDR3 DNA reads as TGTGCCAGCAGTGACTCCAGGGAGCAGTTCTTC.